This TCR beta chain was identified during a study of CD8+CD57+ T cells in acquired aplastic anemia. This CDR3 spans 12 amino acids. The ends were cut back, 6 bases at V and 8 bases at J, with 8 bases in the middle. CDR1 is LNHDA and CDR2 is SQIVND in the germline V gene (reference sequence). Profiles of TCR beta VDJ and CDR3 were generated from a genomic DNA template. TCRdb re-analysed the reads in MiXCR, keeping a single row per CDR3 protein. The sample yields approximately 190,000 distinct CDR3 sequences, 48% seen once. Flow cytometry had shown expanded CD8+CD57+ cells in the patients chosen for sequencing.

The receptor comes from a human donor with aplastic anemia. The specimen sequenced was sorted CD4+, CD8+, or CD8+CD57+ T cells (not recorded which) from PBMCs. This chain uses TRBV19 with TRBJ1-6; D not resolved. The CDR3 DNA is TGTGCCAGTAGCCCCACAGATTCACCCCTCCACTTT. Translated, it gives CASSPTDSPLHF.